This T cell receptor (beta chain) stems from a study of radiotherapy plus CTLA-4 blockade in lung cancer. The germline CDR1 and CDR2 sequences are SEHNR and FQNEAQ (reference sequence). This CDR3 is 17 amino acids long. V dropped 5 bases and J dropped 2; count of bases not matched to a gene: 7. Some clones are missing from TCRdb's copy, which holds only in-frame ones; the method was immunoSEQ multiplex PCR. The table lists about 80,000 clones, around 87% of them singletons. Sequenced material: peripheral blood, taken from a patient treated with radiotherapy plus ipilimumab. This TCR was recovered from a human donor with non-small cell lung cancer who had stable disease on radiotherapy plus ipilimumab. The chain has TRBV7-9 and TRBJ2-3, with 13 bases that match TRBD2. The CDR3 sequence: CASSEGLAGAYTDTQYF. The CDR3 region has the DNA TGTGCCAGCAGCGAAGGACTAGCGGGGGCATACACAGATACGCAGTATTTT.